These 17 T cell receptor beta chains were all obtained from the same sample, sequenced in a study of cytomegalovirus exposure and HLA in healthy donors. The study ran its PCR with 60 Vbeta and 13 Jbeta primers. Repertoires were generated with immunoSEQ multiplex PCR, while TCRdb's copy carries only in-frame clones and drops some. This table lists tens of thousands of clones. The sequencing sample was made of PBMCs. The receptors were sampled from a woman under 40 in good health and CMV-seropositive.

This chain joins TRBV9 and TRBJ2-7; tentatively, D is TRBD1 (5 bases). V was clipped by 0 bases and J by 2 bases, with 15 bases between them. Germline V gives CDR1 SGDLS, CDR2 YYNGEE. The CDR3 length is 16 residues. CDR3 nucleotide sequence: TGTGCCAGCAGCGTAGACCTGGCAGGGCCAGCCTACGAGCAGTACTTC. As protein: CASSVDLAGPAYEQYF.

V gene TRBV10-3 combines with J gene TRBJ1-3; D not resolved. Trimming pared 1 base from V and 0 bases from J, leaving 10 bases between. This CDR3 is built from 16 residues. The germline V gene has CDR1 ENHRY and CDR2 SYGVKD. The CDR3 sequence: CAISEYRGTSGNTIYF. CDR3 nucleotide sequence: TGTGCCATCAGTGAGTATCGGGGAACCTCTGGAAACACCATATATTTT.

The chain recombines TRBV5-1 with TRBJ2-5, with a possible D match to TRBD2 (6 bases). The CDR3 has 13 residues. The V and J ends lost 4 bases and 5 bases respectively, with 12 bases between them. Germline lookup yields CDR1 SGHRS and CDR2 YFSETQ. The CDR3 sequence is CASSTGSGETQYF. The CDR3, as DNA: TGCGCCAGCAGCACCGGGAGCGGGGAGACCCAGTACTTC. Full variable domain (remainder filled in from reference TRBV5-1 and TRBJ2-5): KAGVTQTPRYLIKTRGQQVTLSCSPISGHRSVSWYQQTPGQGLQFLFEYFSETQRNKGNFPGRFSGRQFSNSRSEMNVSTLELGDSALYLCASSTGSGETQYFGPGTRLLVL.

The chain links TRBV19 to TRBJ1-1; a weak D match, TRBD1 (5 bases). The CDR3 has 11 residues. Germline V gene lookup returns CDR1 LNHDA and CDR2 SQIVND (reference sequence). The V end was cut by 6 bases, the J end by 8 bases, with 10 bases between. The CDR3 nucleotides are TGTGCCAGTAGAGGGGAGGGGGAAGCTTTCTTT. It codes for CASRGEGEAFF.

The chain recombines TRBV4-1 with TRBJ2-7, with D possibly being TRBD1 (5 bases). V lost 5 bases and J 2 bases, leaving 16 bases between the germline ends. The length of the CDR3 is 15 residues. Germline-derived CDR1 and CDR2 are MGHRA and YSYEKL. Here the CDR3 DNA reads TGCGCCAGCAGCGTCCACAGGACCTTAGCCTACGAGCAGTACTTC. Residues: CASSVHRTLAYEQYF.

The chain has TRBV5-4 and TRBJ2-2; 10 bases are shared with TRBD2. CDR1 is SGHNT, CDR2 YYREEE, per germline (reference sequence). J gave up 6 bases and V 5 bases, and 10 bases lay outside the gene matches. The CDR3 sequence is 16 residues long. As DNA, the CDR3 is TGTGCCAGCAGTCCAGCAGCGGGGGGGCTGCCCGGGGAGCTGTTTTTT. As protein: CASSPAAGGLPGELFF.

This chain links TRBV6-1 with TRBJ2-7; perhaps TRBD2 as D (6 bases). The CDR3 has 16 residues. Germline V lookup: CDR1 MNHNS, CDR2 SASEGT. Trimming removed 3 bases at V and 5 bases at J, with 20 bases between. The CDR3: CASSDRSASEVNEQYF. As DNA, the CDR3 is TGTGCCAGCAGTGACCGAAGTGCTAGCGAGGTCAACGAGCAGTACTTC.

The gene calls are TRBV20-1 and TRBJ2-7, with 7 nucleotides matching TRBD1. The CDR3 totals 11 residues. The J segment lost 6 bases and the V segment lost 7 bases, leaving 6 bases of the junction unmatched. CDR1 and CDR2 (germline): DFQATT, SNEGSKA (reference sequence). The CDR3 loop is CSVLTGREQYF. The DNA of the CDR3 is TGCAGTGTTCTGACAGGGCGCGAGCAGTACTTC.

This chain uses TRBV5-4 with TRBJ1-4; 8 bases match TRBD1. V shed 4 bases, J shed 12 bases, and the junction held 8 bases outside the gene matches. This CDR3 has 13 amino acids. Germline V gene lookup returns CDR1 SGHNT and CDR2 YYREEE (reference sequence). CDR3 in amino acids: CASSTGQESELFF. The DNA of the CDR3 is TGTGCCAGCAGCACGGGACAGGAAAGTGAACTGTTTTTT.

The CDR3 coding sequence is TGTGCCAGCAGCACAGGGACAGTCACTGAAGCTTTCTTT. Translation: CASSTGTVTEAFF. The chain uses TRBV9 and TRBJ1-1; 7 nucleotides align to TRBD1. Germline loops: CDR1 SGDLS, CDR2 YYNGEE. Trimming at V came to 4 bases and at J to 4 bases, leaving 4 bases not matched to a gene. There are 13 residues in the CDR3.

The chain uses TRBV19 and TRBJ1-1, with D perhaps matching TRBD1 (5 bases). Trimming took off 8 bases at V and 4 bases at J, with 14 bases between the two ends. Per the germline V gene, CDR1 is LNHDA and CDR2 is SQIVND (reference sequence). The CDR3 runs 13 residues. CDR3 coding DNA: TGTGCCAGTGCTTTCGGGGGAGGCACTGAAGCTTTCTTT. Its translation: CASAFGGGTEAFF.

The CDR3 spells CASSPGSGQYF. The CDR3, as DNA: TGCGCCAGCAGCCCCGGGTCGGGGCAGTACTTC. The chain recombines TRBV5-1 with TRBJ2-7, with D hard to call. This CDR3 is 11 amino acids long. The germline gives CDR1 SGHRS, CDR2 YFSETQ. The germline V and J ends were trimmed by 4 bases and 9 bases, with 11 bases remaining between them.

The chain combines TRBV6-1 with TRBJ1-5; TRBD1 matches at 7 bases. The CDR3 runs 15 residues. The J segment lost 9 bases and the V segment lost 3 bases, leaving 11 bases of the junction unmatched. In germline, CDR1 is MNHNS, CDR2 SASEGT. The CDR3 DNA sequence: TGTGCCAGCAGTGATCCAGGACAGGTCATGGGGCCCCAGCATTTT. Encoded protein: CASSDPGQVMGPQHF.

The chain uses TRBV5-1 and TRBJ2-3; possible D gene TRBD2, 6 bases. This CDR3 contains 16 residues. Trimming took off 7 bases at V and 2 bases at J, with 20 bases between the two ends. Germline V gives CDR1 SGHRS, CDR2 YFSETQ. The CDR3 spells CASGGGGSPPTDTQYF. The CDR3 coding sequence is TGCGCCAGCGGAGGTGGGGGGAGCCCTCCCACAGATACGCAGTATTTT.

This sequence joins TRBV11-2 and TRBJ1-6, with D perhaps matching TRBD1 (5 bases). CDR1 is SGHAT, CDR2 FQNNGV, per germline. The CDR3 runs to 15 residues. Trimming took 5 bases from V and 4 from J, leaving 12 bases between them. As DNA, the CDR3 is TGTGCCAGCAGCATCAGGGCCAGGTATAATTCACCCCTCCACTTT. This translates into CASSIRARYNSPLHF.

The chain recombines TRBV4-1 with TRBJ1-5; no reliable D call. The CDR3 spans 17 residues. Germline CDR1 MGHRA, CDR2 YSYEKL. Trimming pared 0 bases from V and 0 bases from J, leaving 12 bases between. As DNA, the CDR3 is TGCGCCAGCAGCCAAGATTTCGGGGTATCTAGCAATCAGCCCCAGCATTTT. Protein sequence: CASSQDFGVSSNQPQHF.

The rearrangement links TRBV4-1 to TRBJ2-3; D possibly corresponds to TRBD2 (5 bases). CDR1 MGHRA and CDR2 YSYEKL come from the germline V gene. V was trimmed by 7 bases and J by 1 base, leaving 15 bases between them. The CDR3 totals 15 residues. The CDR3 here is CASTDSGMGTDTQYF. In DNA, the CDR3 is TGCGCCAGCACCGACTCCGGGATGGGCACAGATACGCAGTATTTT.